The clone carrying this T cell receptor beta chain was counted ten times or more. Its specificity is unknown. Indicated time point: persistent/refractory GD, antithyroid drugs over 5 years with positive TRAb. Isolated PBMC RNA provided the starting material for the TCR library. This specimen belongs to a study of regulatory T cells in long-lasting Graves disease. Study-level results: Persistent Graves' patients showed a TCR diversity that was lower than that of newly diagnosed ones. TRBV28, TRBJ1-2 and TRBJ2-5 were segments that persistent disease favored.

CDR3-region Arm-PCR and iRepertoire HTBI primers produced the TCR beta libraries. TCRdb independently ran MiXCR on the multiplex PCR reads; one entry per CDR3 protein. The table lists hundreds of thousands of distinct CDR3 sequences, more than 20% of them singletons. CDR3 length: 17 amino acids. Germline assignment: CDR1 SGHAT and CDR2 FQNNGV. The J segment lost 3 bases and the V segment lost 5 bases, leaving 14 bases of the junction unmatched. The sequences come from peripheral blood mononuclear cells (PBMCs), collected when the disease was refractory, from a patient treated with antithyroid drugs. The sequence derives from a female donor with Graves disease. The chain joins TRBV11-2 to TRBJ2-7, with 9 bases matching TRBD1. CDR3 bases: TGTGCCAGCAGCGCACAGGGGGCAAAGAGGAAAAACTACGAGCAGTACTTC. This gives the protein CASSAQGAKRKNYEQYF.